This T cell receptor beta chain emerged from a study of post-analysis software for immune sequencing data. Study details: Clinical courses comprised relapsing-remitting, secondary progressive and progressive-relapsing multiple sclerosis. Study outcomes and limitations: The normalized Chao1 diversity of multiple sclerosis patients was significantly lower than that of controls. Elevated frequency relative to controls characterized several TRBV segments in patients, TRBV5-6, TRBV5-1 and TRBV20-1 among them. Strong co-clustering by F measure linked samples that shared a preparation batch.

Germline CDR1 reads SQVTM; CDR2 reads ANQGSEA. The trim removed 7 bases at V and 4 bases at J, leaving 6 bases unmatched. The CDR3 spans 13 residues. This clonotype was observed many times. What it binds is unknown. Unique molecular identifiers tagged the TCR beta cDNA libraries. Input amounts of about 0.95 to 10 million T cells were used. These gave about 500,000 cDNA molecules, so each molecule approximated one T cell. TCRdb used MiXCR to reprocess the PCR reads, holding one entry per CDR3 protein. The sample holds some 690,000 distinct CDR3 sequences, roughly 27% seen once. The sequencing sample was made of blood. The receptor was derived from a girl aged 10 to 17 with multiple sclerosis. The V gene is TRBV29-1, the J gene TRBJ1-2; 10 bases line up with TRBD1. CDR3 sequence reads: CSAGQGDGYGYTF. The CDR3 coding sequence is TGCAGCGCCGGACAGGGGGATGGCTATGGCTACACCTTC.